Each of the 5 T cell receptor beta chains below was sequenced from the same sample in a study of cytomegalovirus exposure and HLA in healthy donors (dated 2017 in TCRdb). The library was obtained by the immunoSEQ multiplex PCR assay. A mixture of 60 forward primers for TCR Vbeta segments and 13 reverse primers for TCR Jbeta segments was used in the multiplex PCR. In its TCRdb copy, this immuneACCESS table keeps in-frame sequences only and misses some clones. Where compared with another copy, unresolved V genes explain less than half of these, and the others have no known cause. Across this sample there are 75,000 to 90,000 clones, with 55% to 65% seen only once. The top ten constitute approximately 16% of the sample. The source material was PBMCs. The receptor set was obtained from a woman aged 40 to 50 in good health and CMV-seropositive.

The CDR3 protein is CASSQETGTGTQYF. CDR3 bases: TGCGCCAGCAGCCAAGAGACAGGGACTGGGACCCAGTACTTC. The rearrangement links TRBV4-3 to TRBJ2-5, with D perhaps matching TRBD1 (7 bases). CDR1 and CDR2 from the germline V gene are LGHNA and YSLEER. V shed 0 bases and J shed 7 bases, with 12 bases lying between them. The CDR3 is 14 amino acids.

The count of this clone is one. V usage is TRBV7-8 and J usage is TRBJ1-2; D is unresolved. CDR3 length: 12 amino acids. Germline CDR1 is SGHVS and CDR2 is FQNEAQ. Trimming shortened V by 2 bases and J by 4 bases, and 5 bases separated the two germline ends. In DNA form, the CDR3 reads TGTGCCAGCAGCTTATTTCTCTATGGCTACACCTTC. Amino acids: CASSLFLYGYTF.

The J gene is TRBJ2-1, the V gene TRBV29-1, with 8 positions matching TRBD1. CDR1 is SQVTM and CDR2 is ANQGSEA in the germline V gene. V was clipped by 2 bases and J by 4 bases; unmatched bases: 10. CDR3 length: 16 residues. DNA of the CDR3: TGCAGCGTTGAAAAAGAAATCGGACAGGGTTACAATGAGCAGTTCTTC. The encoded protein is CSVEKEIGQGYNEQFF.

The CDR3 bases are TGTGCCAGCAGCTTAGCCTCGGCCCGACAGGACATTAGCAATCAGCCCCAGCATTTT. Protein: CASSLASARQDISNQPQHF. This chain joins TRBV11-1 and TRBJ1-5, with a possible D match to TRBD1 (6 bases). CDR3 length: 19 amino acids. The V and J ends lost 0 bases and 0 bases respectively, with 18 bases between them. Germline lookup yields CDR1 SGHAT and CDR2 FQDESV (reference sequence).

V and J are TRBV7-9 and TRBJ2-7; 7 bases fit TRBD1. After removal of 1 base from V and 5 bases from J, the junction contained 5 bases not matched to a gene. Germline V gene lookup returns CDR1 SEHNR and CDR2 FQNEAQ (reference sequence). The CDR3 spans 14 residues. The CDR3: CASSLGTGVDEQYF. DNA for the CDR3: TGTGCCAGCAGCTTAGGTACAGGGGTGGACGAGCAGTACTTC.